These 3 T cell receptor beta chains came from one sample sequenced in a study of regulatory T cells in long-lasting Graves disease. Time point in this sample: newly diagnosed GD, antithyroid drugs for less than 3 months. From PBMCs, RNA was extracted and then used to make the TCR library. The TCR beta library used iRepertoire HTBI primers with Arm-PCR amplification of CDR3. One entry per CDR3 protein results from TCRdb running MiXCR on the multiplex PCR reads. In the table there are some 600,000 distinct CDR3 sequences, 15% to 20% of which are singletons. These data also featured in a second study, about T cells in Graves' hyperthyroidism and ophthalmopathy.

This sample comprised peripheral blood mononuclear cells (PBMCs), obtained at new diagnosis, from a patient treated with antithyroid drugs. The receptor set was obtained from a man aged 18 to 35 with Graves disease.

V usage is TRBV11-2 and J usage is TRBJ2-2, with 7 positions matching TRBD1. V was pared by 5 bases and J by 1 base, with 7 bases of the junction left unmatched. The CDR3 spans 16 residues. Germline assignment: CDR1 SGHAT and CDR2 FQNNGV. The DNA for the CDR3 is TGTGCCAGCAGCCGTAGACAGGGTGGGAACACCGGGGAGCTGTTTTTT. Residues: CASSRRQGGNTGELFF.

The count of this clonotype is one. This chain links TRBV5-1 with TRBJ1-4; D might be TRBD1 (6 bases). Germline lookup yields CDR1 SGHRS and CDR2 YFSETQ. V was pared by 4 bases and J by 11 bases, with 21 bases between. The CDR3 totals 15 residues. This CDR3 reads CASSMDRPGVEKLFF. DNA for the CDR3: TGCGCCAGCAGCATGGACAGACCGGGCGTGGAGAAACTGTTTTTT.

The sample holds a few counts of this clonotype. The DNA of the CDR3 is TGTGCCAGCAGCTTAGATCGGGTAGGGATGGGGGAGCAGTACTTC. Its protein product is CASSLDRVGMGEQYF. The chain links TRBV11-2 to TRBJ2-7; D remains ambiguous. The CDR3 extends over 15 amino acids. Per the germline V gene, CDR1 is SGHAT and CDR2 is FQNNGV. V was cut by 0 bases and J by 7 bases, with 16 bases left in between.